The 20 T cell receptor beta chains listed next were all sequenced from one sample in a study of radiation and T cells in renal cell carcinoma. The repertoire was sequenced with immunoSEQ multiplex PCR; TCRdb's copy has only in-frame clones and lacks some. Here the sample spans 95,000 to 150,000 clones, roughly four fifths being singletons. Time point here: blood 2 weeks post-SBRT. The treatment was: 15 Gy SBRT to primary tumor, nephrectomy 4 weeks later. This material consisted of blood, taken from a patient whose treatment included radiotherapy and nephrectomy. The receptors here all came from a man over 45 with renal cell carcinoma.

The rearrangement joins TRBV6-5 to TRBJ2-7; no reliable D call. The CDR3 runs to 15 residues. V was clipped by 0 bases and J by 4 bases, with 13 bases between them. CDR1 MNHEY and CDR2 SVGAGI come from the germline V gene. CDR3 in DNA: TGTGCCAGCAGTTACTCGTCGGGCTATCCTTACGAGCAGTACTTC. Translating it yields CASSYSSGYPYEQYF.

The chain carries TRBV6-4 and TRBJ2-3; D may be TRBD1 or TRBD2 (5 bases each). Trimming removed 5 bases at V and 2 bases at J, with 17 bases between. The CDR3 spans 16 residues. Germline V CDR1 and CDR2: MRHNA, SNTAGT. The CDR3 nucleotides read TGTGCCAGCAGTCTGAATGGGGCTAGCAACACAGATACGCAGTATTTT. As protein: CASSLNGASNTDTQYF.

CDR3 loop: CASSYAPTNEKLFF. The CDR3 nucleotides are TGTGCCAGCAGTTACGCCCCAACTAATGAAAAACTGTTTTTT. This chain links TRBV6-5 with TRBJ1-4, with D hard to call. Germline V gene sequence: CDR1 MNHEY, CDR2 SVGAGI. Trimming took 2 bases from V and 0 from J, leaving 4 bases between them. The CDR3 covers 14 residues.

The chain links TRBV13 to TRBJ2-1, with 8 bases fitting TRBD2. The CDR3 runs 13 residues. Germline lookup yields CDR1 PRHDT and CDR2 FYEKMQ (reference sequence). J gave up 10 bases and V 5 bases, and 7 bases lay outside the gene matches. The CDR3 loop reads CASSPRPSGEQFF. CDR3 in DNA: TGTGCCAGCAGCCCCCGTCCTAGCGGGGAGCAGTTCTTC.

DNA of the CDR3: TGTGCCAGCAGCCAAAGTCCGCGCTCCTACAATGAGCAGTTCTTC. Residues: CASSQSPRSYNEQFF. This rearrangement joins TRBV14 to TRBJ2-1; D gene ambiguous. Trimming shortened V by 2 bases and J by 0 bases, and 8 bases separated the two germline ends. This CDR3 comprises 15 residues. Germline V gene sequence: CDR1 SGHDN, CDR2 FVKESK.

The J gene is TRBJ2-7, the V gene TRBV6-6; 7 positions match TRBD1. The V gene end was trimmed by 5 bases and the J gene end by 3 bases; junction bases not matched to a gene: 7. Germline CDR1 reads MNHNY; CDR2 reads SVGAGI (reference sequence). The CDR3 is made up of 14 amino acids. CDR3 in amino acids: CASSTGQPVYEQYF. DNA of the CDR3: TGTGCCAGCAGTACGGGACAGCCCGTCTACGAGCAGTACTTC.

The chain couples TRBV6-6 to TRBJ1-2; 7 nucleotides agree with TRBD1. The CDR3 has 15 amino acids. The V and J ends lost 4 bases and 4 bases, in that order; junction bases with no gene match: 9. The germline CDR1 and CDR2 sequences are MNHNY and SVGAGI (reference sequence). The CDR3 DNA sequence: TGTGCCAGCAGTTCCCTCCAGAGGGGGCCCTATGGCTACACCTTC. Its translation: CASSSLQRGPYGYTF.

This chain uses TRBV7-6 with TRBJ2-1; 13 bases are a match to TRBD2. CDR3 size: 16 residues. Germline V gene data show CDR1 as SGHVS and CDR2 as FNYEAQ. V lost 6 bases, J lost 9 bases, and 11 bases stayed unmatched. CDR3 DNA sequence: TGTGCCAGCAGTCGTCGACCAGGACTAGCGGGAGTTGAGCAGTTCTTC. As protein: CASSRRPGLAGVEQFF.

The chain carries TRBV29-1 and TRBJ2-7; TRBD1 matches 9 bases. Germline V lookup: CDR1 SQVTM, CDR2 ANQGSEA. The CDR3 runs 13 residues. V trimming: 7 bases; J trimming: 2 bases; junction bases outside the gene matches: 6. For the CDR3, the DNA is TGCAGCGCGGTCCGGACAGGGGCCTACGAGCAGTACTTC. It encodes CSAVRTGAYEQYF.

This rearrangement joins TRBV9 to TRBJ2-3; no reliable D call. In germline, CDR1 is SGDLS, CDR2 YYNGEE. The V and J ends lost 4 bases and 4 bases respectively, with 13 bases between them. This CDR3 contains 14 residues. The CDR3 DNA reads TGTGCCAGCAGCCCGGGCCGAGGCGCAGATACGCAGTATTTT. Protein product: CASSPGRGADTQYF.

J is TRBJ1-5 and V is TRBV27; TRBD1 might be the D (5 bases). Germline V gives CDR1 MNHEY, CDR2 SMNVEV (reference sequence). This CDR3 has 14 residues. Trimming left V 5 bases short and J 1 base short, with 9 bases between. CDR3 nucleotides: TGTGCCAGCAGTCAGGGAAGGAGCAATCAGCCCCAGCATTTT. Translating gives CASSQGRSNQPQHF.

The rearrangement links TRBV4-1 to TRBJ2-7; D uncertain. Trimming took 0 bases from V and 1 from J, leaving 10 bases between them. The CDR3 extends over 15 amino acids. Per the germline V gene, CDR1 is MGHRA and CDR2 is YSYEKL. The CDR3 spells CASSQDWRQSYEQYF. The CDR3 nucleotides are TGCGCCAGCAGCCAAGATTGGCGACAATCCTACGAGCAGTACTTC.

The chain employs TRBV29-1 and TRBJ1-2; TRBD1 matches 9 bases. V lost 7 bases to trimming and J lost 8 bases; unmatched junction nucleotides: 11. The CDR3 has 13 residues. CDR1 SQVTM and CDR2 ANQGSEA come from the germline V gene. The CDR3 DNA is TGCAGCGCTGTCTACCGGGACAGGGACGGCTACACCTTC. This gives the protein CSAVYRDRDGYTF.

J is TRBJ2-5 and V is TRBV6-6; tentative D call: TRBD1 (5 bases). With the DNA end fitting TRBJ2-7 better, the J assignment may be wrong. Germline-derived CDR1 and CDR2 are MNHNY and SVGAGI (reference sequence). The length of the CDR3 is 13 residues. The CDR3 DNA follows: TGTGCCAGCAGTACTCAGTCTAGGGGCGAGCAGTACTTC. Its translation is CASSTQSRGEQYF.

J is TRBJ2-2 and V is TRBV18; D is undetermined. The germline V and J ends were trimmed by 0 bases and 1 base, with 9 bases remaining between them. The CDR3 is 16 residues long. CDR1 is KGHSH, CDR2 LQKENI, per germline. The CDR3 region has the DNA TGTGCCAGCTCACCACCAGGCAGTTTGAACACCGGGGAGCTGTTTTTT. Protein sequence: CASSPPGSLNTGELFF. Using reference TRBV18 and TRBJ2-2 for the parts outside the CDR3, the full variable domain is NAGVMQNPRHLVRRRGQEARLRCSPMKGHSHVYWYRQLPEEGLKFMVYLQKENIIDESGMPKERFSAEFPKEGPSILRIQQVVRGDSAAYFCASSPPGSLNTGELFFGEGSRLTVL.

This chain connects TRBV7-2 to TRBJ1-2; possible D gene TRBD1, 5 bases. The CDR3 runs to 14 residues. Trimming left V 5 bases short and J 10 bases short, with 20 bases between. The germline gives CDR1 SGHTA, CDR2 FQGNSA. The CDR3 spells CASSEQGTSTVYTF. The CDR3 region has the DNA TGTGCCAGCAGCGAACAAGGGACCTCGACAGTCTACACCTTC. The entire variable domain, with the rest obtained from reference TRBV7-2 and TRBJ1-2, is as follows: GAGVSQSPSNKVTEKGKDVELRCDPISGHTALYWYRQSLGQGLEFLIYFQGNSAPDKSGLPSDRFSAERTGGSVSTLTIQRTQQEDSAVYLCASSEQGTSTVYTFGSGTRLTVV.

The chain recombines TRBV4-1 with TRBJ1-5; D uncertain. Trimming shortened V by 0 bases and J by 7 bases, and 7 bases separated the two germline ends. In germline, CDR1 is MGHRA, CDR2 YSYEKL. The CDR3 has 13 residues. The DNA of the CDR3 is TGCGCCAGCAGCCAAGAGGGTAGCCAGCCCCAGCATTTT. It codes for CASSQEGSQPQHF.

This chain joins TRBV7-2 and TRBJ2-5, with D maybe TRBD1 (7 bases). The CDR3 length is 15 residues. The germline CDR1 and CDR2 sequences are SGHTA and FQGNSA. V was trimmed by 6 bases and J by 5 bases, leaving 19 bases between them. CDR3 amino acids: CASSIAGQSYETQYF. The CDR3 DNA reads as TGTGCCAGCAGTATCGCGGGACAGTCTTACGAGACCCAGTACTTC.

This clone has only a few counts. In nucleotides, the CDR3 is TGTGCCAGTAGTATTGGGACAGGATGGTATGGCTACACCTTC. The encoded protein is CASSIGTGWYGYTF. The rearrangement joins TRBV19 to TRBJ1-2; TRBD1 agrees at 8 bases. Looked up from germline, CDR1 is LNHDA and CDR2 is SQIVND (reference sequence). V gave up 3 bases and J gave up 5 bases; unmatched junction bases: 5. The CDR3 sequence is 14 residues long. The whole variable domain, remainder taken from reference TRBV19 and TRBJ1-2, is DGGITQSPKYLFRKEGQNVTLSCEQNLNHDAMYWYRQDPGQGLRLIYYSQIVNDFQKGDIAEGYSVSREKKESFPLTVTSAQKNPTAFYLCASSIGTGWYGYTFGSGTRLTVV.

The gene calls are TRBV6-6 and TRBJ1-2; D might be TRBD1 (5 bases). Trimming shortened V by 6 bases and J by 5 bases, and 19 bases separated the two germline ends. Germline values: CDR1 MNHNY, CDR2 SVGAGI (reference sequence). The CDR3 runs 15 residues. CDR3 loop: CASRMPGAGRYGYTF. The CDR3 nucleotides are TGTGCCAGCAGAATGCCCGGGGCAGGGAGGTATGGCTACACCTTC.